The 28 T cell receptor beta chains listed next were all sequenced from one sample in a study of brain metastases from non-small cell lung cancer. Clones were read by immunoSEQ multiplex PCR, and TCRdb kept only the in-frame ones, dropping some. The table has over a thousand clones, around 85% seen once. Source material: tumor-adjacent normal tissue. These receptors were collected from a donor at least 40 years old with non-small cell lung cancer.

The chain carries TRBV6-5 and TRBJ2-5; D is undetermined. Germline V lookup: CDR1 MNHEY, CDR2 SVGAGI. Trimming removed 0 bases at V and 2 bases at J, with 10 bases between. The CDR3 totals 15 residues. CDR3 region: CASSYSRDGQETQYF. The DNA of the CDR3 is TGTGCCAGCAGTTACTCTAGAGACGGACAAGAGACCCAGTACTTC.

Turning to this clone: This may stem from a read error, because a much larger clone lies one nucleotide away. The chain carries TRBV5-6 and TRBJ2-1; 10 bases map to TRBD2. CDR1 and CDR2 (germline): SGHDT, YYEEEE. The CDR3 is made up of 15 amino acids. After removal of 2 bases from V and 13 bases from J, the junction contained 12 bases not matched to a gene. The CDR3 nucleotides read TGTGCCAGCAGCTTTTCTAGCGGGGGCCTTATGAAACAGTTCTTC. This encodes CASSFSSGGLMKQFF.

This chain uses TRBV3-1 (or the pseudogene TRBV3-2) with TRBJ2-7; 8 bases map to TRBD2. V lost 1 base and J lost 2; bases outside the gene matches: 7. The germline CDR1 and CDR2 sequences are LGHDT and YNNKEL (reference sequence). CDR3 length equals 16 residues. The CDR3 bases are TGTGCCAGCAGCCAAGTGGGCGGGGGGCCCCCCTACGAGCAGTACTTC. Protein: CASSQVGGGPPYEQYF.

The CDR3 region has the DNA TGTGCCTGGAGTAGGGACAGGGAAGAGACCCAGTACTTC. This codes for CAWSRDREETQYF. J is TRBJ2-5 and V is TRBV30, with TRBD1 identical over 9 bases. V lost 2 bases and J lost 3; bases outside the gene matches: 1. The CDR3 runs to 13 residues. CDR1 is GTSNPN and CDR2 is SVGIG in the germline V gene (reference sequence).

This clone qualifies as large (0.1 to 1%). Different DNA sequences within this sample yield the same CDR3. J is TRBJ1-2 and V is TRBV5-5; the D is unclear. This CDR3 has 15 residues. Trimming pared 0 bases from V and 8 bases from J, leaving 17 bases between. The germline V gene encodes CDR1 SGHKS and CDR2 YYEKEE (reference sequence). The CDR3, as DNA: TGTGCCAGCAGCTTGGACCAGCTATTTTCCCGCGGCTACACCTTC. As protein: CASSLDQLFSRGYTF.

The J gene is TRBJ2-7, the V gene TRBV30; 7 bases agree with TRBD1. Germline CDR1 reads GTSNPN; CDR2 reads SVGIG (reference sequence). This CDR3 comprises 14 residues. The V and J ends lost 8 bases and 2 bases, in that order; junction bases with no gene match: 12. The CDR3 DNA is TGTGCCGGCCAGACAGGGAACCCTCCCTACGAGCAGTACTTC. The encoded protein is CAGQTGNPPYEQYF.

This chain connects TRBV19 to TRBJ1-2; maybe TRBD1 (5 bases). In germline, CDR1 is LNHDA, CDR2 SQIVND (reference sequence). V was shortened by 4 bases and J by 7 bases, with 13 bases between the two germline ends. The CDR3 extends over 13 amino acids. CDR3 loop: CASSKGDLGGYTF. CDR3 in DNA: TGTGCCAGTAGTAAAGGGGATTTAGGTGGCTACACCTTC.

This chain uses TRBV6-5 with TRBJ1-1, with D uncertain. The V gene lost 6 bases and the J gene lost 5 bases, with 16 bases spanning the gap. This CDR3 region has 14 residues. Germline V CDR1 and CDR2: MNHEY, SVGAGI. The CDR3 sequence: CASRADPGKTEAFF. CDR3 nucleotides: TGTGCCAGCAGGGCAGATCCGGGGAAAACTGAAGCTTTCTTT.

Concerning this clone: Within the sample, other DNA sequences also encode this same CDR3. The rearrangement joins TRBV28 to TRBJ2-5, with 7 bases matching TRBD1. Trimming cost V 8 bases and J 4 bases; bases outside gene matches: 7. The V gene's germline CDR1 is MDHEN and CDR2 SYDVKM. The length of the CDR3 is 13 residues. For the CDR3, the DNA is TGTGCCAGCTTGCTTCGGGACAGAGAGACCCAGTACTTC. Encoded protein: CASLLRDRETQYF.

This rearrangement joins TRBV3-1 (or the pseudogene TRBV3-2) to TRBJ1-3, with D possibly TRBD1 on 5 matching bases. The V end was cut by 0 bases, the J end by 9 bases, with 9 bases between. This CDR3 contains 13 residues. Germline values: CDR1 LGHDT, CDR2 YNNKEL (reference sequence). CDR3 loop: CASSQDGGVTIYF. CDR3 DNA: TGTGCCAGCAGCCAAGATGGGGGGGTCACCATATATTTT.

V and J are TRBV11-1 and TRBJ2-5, with TRBD2 matching 14 bases. The CDR3 is 16 amino acids. Germline V gene sequence: CDR1 SGHAT, CDR2 FQDESV (reference sequence). The V and J ends lost 5 bases and 6 bases, in that order; junction bases with no gene match: 8. CDR3 in DNA: TGTGCCAGCAGCCGGGGGACTAGCGGGGGTGAGAAGACCCAGTACTTC. Translation: CASSRGTSGGEKTQYF.

The chain carries TRBV3-1 (or the pseudogene TRBV3-2) and TRBJ2-6; possibly TRBD1 for D (5 bases). The ends were cut back, 6 bases at V and 4 bases at J, with 16 bases in the middle. Germline V CDR1 and CDR2: LGHDT, YNNKEL (reference sequence). There are 16 residues in the CDR3. The CDR3 nucleotides are TGTGCCAGCAGAGGTGGGGCAGGCCCCGGGGCCAACGTCCTGACTTTC. Its translation is CASRGGAGPGANVLTF.

The chain employs TRBV5-1 and TRBJ2-5; D not certain. V gave up 2 bases and J gave up 1 base, with 6 bases separating them. The germline gives CDR1 SGHRS, CDR2 YFSETQ. The CDR3 is 13 amino acids. The DNA of the CDR3 is TGCGCCAGCAGCTTTTCAGGCCAAGAGACCCAGTACTTC. Translating gives CASSFSGQETQYF. The full variable domain, its missing parts supplied by reference TRBV5-1 and TRBJ2-5, is KAGVTQTPRYLIKTRGQQVTLSCSPISGHRSVSWYQQTPGQGLQFLFEYFSETQRNKGNFPGRFSGRQFSNSRSEMNVSTLELGDSALYLCASSFSGQETQYFGPGTRLLVL.

This clone was seen just once. The chain joins TRBV7-8 to TRBJ2-5; 8 positions agree with TRBD2. With 1 base clipped from V and 5 bases from J, the junction kept 6 bases outside the gene matches. The CDR3 sequence is 15 residues long. CDR1 is SGHVS and CDR2 is FQNEAQ in the germline V gene. The CDR3 region is CASSLVAAGGETQYF. The CDR3 nucleotides are TGTGCCAGCAGCTTAGTTGCGGCGGGGGGCGAGACCCAGTACTTC.

The chain is built from TRBV19 and TRBJ1-1, with D tentatively TRBD1 (5 bases). V lost 9 bases to trimming and J lost 4 bases, with 12 bases between them. In germline, CDR1 is LNHDA, CDR2 SQIVND (reference sequence). The CDR3 contains 12 residues. In nucleotides, the CDR3 is TGTGCCAGCGGGGGTGGGGGCACTGAAGCTTTCTTT. Its translation: CASGGGGTEAFF.

V usage is TRBV7-9 and J usage is TRBJ2-7; D gene unclear. The germline V gene has CDR1 SEHNR and CDR2 FQNEAQ (reference sequence). The CDR3 extends over 14 amino acids. The V and J ends lost 1 base and 5 bases respectively, with 12 bases between them. Here the CDR3 reads CASSLVGGAHEQYF. In DNA form, the CDR3 reads TGTGCCAGCAGCTTAGTTGGCGGAGCCCACGAGCAGTACTTC.

The rearrangement uses TRBV9 and TRBJ2-7, with 9 bases aligning to TRBD1. Germline CDR1 and CDR2: SGDLS and YYNGEE. J was trimmed by 5 bases and V by 3 bases; bases with no gene match: 9. The CDR3 covers 15 residues. The CDR3 nucleotides read TGTGCCAGCAGCGGAACCGGGACAGGGTTAGACGAGCAGTACTTC. Amino acids: CASSGTGTGLDEQYF. The full variable domain, in which reference TRBV9 and TRBJ2-7 provide the parts outside the CDR3, is DSGVTQTPKHLITATGQRVTLRCSPRSGDLSVYWYQQSLDQGLQFLIQYYNGEERAKGNILERFSAQQFPDLHSELNLSSLELGDSALYFCASSGTGTGLDEQYFGPGTRLTVT.

The table lists this clone with a count of one. The chain has TRBV5-6 and TRBJ2-3; the match to TRBD2 covers 7 bases. Germline V gene lookup returns CDR1 SGHDT and CDR2 YYEEEE. The CDR3 is 17 residues long. V shed 4 bases, J shed 5 bases, and the junction held 16 bases outside the gene matches. The CDR3 spells CASSQEVGSGAGDTQYF. The CDR3 region has the DNA TGTGCCAGCAGCCAAGAAGTGGGGAGCGGGGCGGGAGATACGCAGTATTTT.

This chain connects TRBV12-5 to TRBJ1-1; D is undetermined. V was pared by 1 base and J by 8 bases, with 11 bases between. The CDR3 sequence is 13 residues long. Germline assignment: CDR1 LGHNT and CDR2 FRNRAP. CDR3 sequence reads: CASGLGGNQEAFF. The CDR3 nucleotides read TGTGCTAGTGGTTTGGGAGGGAACCAAGAAGCTTTCTTT.

This chain joins TRBV5-4 and TRBJ2-5, with 7 bases aligning to TRBD2. The CDR3 has 16 amino acids. The V gene's germline CDR1 is SGHNT and CDR2 YYREEE (reference sequence). The V and J ends lost 0 bases and 5 bases, in that order; junction bases with no gene match: 10. The DNA for the CDR3 is TGTGCCAGCAGCTTGGTGGGGGGGTCGAGTCGGGAGACCCAGTACTTC. This codes for CASSLVGGSSRETQYF.

V and J are TRBV9 and TRBJ1-5; D gene uncertain. Germline V lookup: CDR1 SGDLS, CDR2 YYNGEE. The CDR3 is 15 residues long. Trimming shortened V by 3 bases and J by 5 bases, and 15 bases separated the two germline ends. CDR3 DNA: TGTGCCAGCAGCGATCAGGAAGGCCCAGATCAGCCCCAGCATTTT. Protein sequence: CASSDQEGPDQPQHF.

The chain uses TRBV19 and TRBJ1-1, with 7 bases matching TRBD1. Germline assignment: CDR1 LNHDA and CDR2 SQIVND (reference sequence). The junction had 15 bases not matched to a gene; V was cut back by 7 bases and J by 1 base. The CDR3 has 17 residues. The CDR3 here is CASTSSGRGPWNTEAFF. CDR3 nucleotides: TGTGCCAGTACCTCGTCCGGGAGGGGGCCTTGGAACACTGAAGCTTTCTTT. The variable domain in full, with the rest retrieved from reference TRBV19 and TRBJ1-1, is DGGITQSPKYLFRKEGQNVTLSCEQNLNHDAMYWYRQDPGQGLRLIYYSQIVNDFQKGDIAEGYSVSREKKESFPLTVTSAQKNPTAFYLCASTSSGRGPWNTEAFFGQGTRLTVV.

V and J are TRBV13 and TRBJ2-7; 11 positions agree with TRBD1. With 0 bases clipped from V and 6 bases from J, the junction kept 7 bases outside the gene matches. This CDR3 contains 16 residues. Germline lookup yields CDR1 PRHDT and CDR2 FYEKMQ (reference sequence). The CDR3 DNA reads as TGTGCCAGCAGCTTAGGGCCGGGACAGGGGGTAGGCGAGCAGTACTTC. Its protein product is CASSLGPGQGVGEQYF. Complete variable domain (other parts from reference TRBV13 and TRBJ2-7): AAGVIQSPRHLIKEKRETATLKCYPIPRHDTVYWYQQGPGQDPQFLISFYEKMQSDKGSIPDRFSAQQFSDYHSELNMSSLELGDSALYFCASSLGPGQGVGEQYFGPGTRLTVT.

The V gene is TRBV7-3, the J gene TRBJ2-2, with D uncertain. Germline-derived CDR1 and CDR2 are SGHTA and FQGTGA. Deletions cut 1 base from V and 5 bases from J, with 8 bases between. The CDR3 runs to 14 residues. CDR3 region: CASSLNRQTGELFF. As DNA, the CDR3 is TGTGCCAGCAGCTTAAATAGGCAAACCGGGGAGCTGTTTTTT.

This clone is a singleton in its sample. The rearrangement uses TRBV28 and TRBJ2-3; 12 bases map to TRBD2. The CDR3 extends over 18 amino acids. The germline gives CDR1 MDHEN, CDR2 SYDVKM. The V gene end was trimmed by 3 bases and the J gene end by 4 bases; junction bases not matched to a gene: 11. CDR3 DNA: TGTGCCAGCAGTTTCTCCCATCTAAGGACTAGCGGGGCAGATACGCAGTATTTT. It specifies CASSFSHLRTSGADTQYF.

J is TRBJ1-5 and V is TRBV19; 7 bases align to TRBD1. Germline values: CDR1 LNHDA, CDR2 SQIVND (reference sequence). The CDR3 length is 15 residues. J gave up 0 bases and V 7 bases, and 6 bases lay outside the gene matches. The CDR3 DNA is TGTGCCAGTACGGAAAGGGGGCTTAGCAATCAGCCCCAGCATTTT. This translates into CASTERGLSNQPQHF.

This clone was seen a few times. V usage is TRBV5-1 and J usage is TRBJ2-3, with a weak D call TRBD1 (5 bases). The CDR3 spans 14 residues. Germline values: CDR1 SGHRS, CDR2 YFSETQ. With 1 base removed from V and 2 bases from J, the gap between germline ends came to 8 bases. This CDR3 reads CASSLRGNTDTQYF. The CDR3 DNA is TGCGCCAGCAGCTTGAGGGGTAACACAGATACGCAGTATTTT. The whole variable domain, filled in from reference TRBV5-1 and TRBJ2-3, reads KAGVTQTPRYLIKTRGQQVTLSCSPISGHRSVSWYQQTPGQGLQFLFEYFSETQRNKGNFPGRFSGRQFSNSRSEMNVSTLELGDSALYLCASSLRGNTDTQYFGPGTRLTVL.

To note about this clone: Compared with germline, one end of the junction differs, possibly owing to a read error. Additional DNA sequences in this sample encode the identical CDR3. The chain is built from TRBV6-1 and TRBJ1-3; no reliable D call. The CDR3 covers 13 residues. Germline values: CDR1 MNHNS, CDR2 SASEGT. For the CDR3, the DNA is TGTGCCAGCAGTGAAGTTGGAGCAAACACTATATATTTT. This encodes CASSEVGANTIYF.